The clone carrying this T cell receptor beta chain has ten or more counts. Germline-derived CDR1 and CDR2 are ENHRY and SYGVKD. Trimming took 6 bases from V and 7 from J; bases not matched to a gene: 7. CDR3 length: 13 amino acids. Amplification yielded TCR beta CDR3 regions, with RNA transcripts as the source. First-round RT-PCR with HTBI primers amplified the TCR CDR3 region. From the multiplex PCR reads, TCRdb called clonotypes with MiXCR, one entry per CDR3 protein. The sample carries around 450,000 distinct CDR3 sequences, less than 20% recorded once. These data come from a study of T cells in Graves' hyperthyroidism and ophthalmopathy.

The sample consisted of blood. The chain couples TRBV10-3 to TRBJ1-2, with 8 bases lining up with TRBD1. This TCR was recovered from a woman under 30 with Graves' hyperthyroidism. This chain's CDR3 is CAIRPTGEGGYTF. The CDR3 DNA reads TGTGCCATCAGACCGACAGGGGAGGGTGGCTACACCTTC.